The 20 T cell receptor beta chains reported below all come from one sample, sequenced in a study of T cell changes during pregnancy in multiple sclerosis (dated by TCRdb to about 2019). The library was generated by the immunoSEQ multiplex PCR assay. TCRdb took over this immuneACCESS table, retaining in-frame rearrangements with V and J assigned. Such tables are incomplete; in checked studies, under half of the missing clones stem from an unresolved V gene, and the remainder is unexplained. This sample gives around 50,000 clones in total; 75% to 95% of them show up just once. Clones ranked in the top ten supply roughly 1.1% of the sample. The sequencing used peripheral blood, collected after pregnancy. These receptors originate from a female donor in good health, enrolled as a control in a pregnancy study.

This clone was detected only once. For the CDR3, the DNA is TGTGCCAGCAGTCGCTCAAGGGGGAATGAGCAGTTCTTC. Its protein product is CASSRSRGNEQFF. The rearrangement links TRBV6-5 to TRBJ2-1; a possible D gene is TRBD1 (6 bases). The V end was cut by 5 bases, the J end by 7 bases, with 12 bases between. The CDR3 length is 13 residues. Per germline, CDR1 MNHEY and CDR2 SVGAGI.

The chain links TRBV29-1 to TRBJ2-7, with TRBD2 identical over 8 bases. Germline V gene sequence: CDR1 SQVTM, CDR2 ANQGSEA. V lost 4 bases, J lost 2 bases, and 4 bases stayed unmatched. This CDR3 is built from 13 residues. As DNA, the CDR3 is TGCAGCGTTGGACTAGCGACGACCTACGAGCAGTACTTC. Its translation is CSVGLATTYEQYF.

This rearrangement joins TRBV5-1 to TRBJ2-5; 10 bases line up with TRBD1. Trimming removed 4 bases from V and 0 bases from J; junction bases left unmatched: 3. The CDR3 totals 15 residues. CDR1 and CDR2 (germline): SGHRS, YFSETQ. CDR3 sequence (DNA): TGCGCCAGCAGCGAGGGACAGGGGTACCAAGAGACCCAGTACTTC. This gives the protein CASSEGQGYQETQYF.

The gene calls are TRBV28 and TRBJ2-7; a possible D gene is TRBD1 (6 bases). Per germline, CDR1 MDHEN and CDR2 SYDVKM. The V and J ends lost 4 bases and 0 bases respectively, with 13 bases between them. This CDR3 is 15 amino acids long. The CDR3 region is CASSSPGHHSYEQYF. CDR3 DNA sequence: TGTGCCAGCAGTTCACCGGGACACCACTCCTACGAGCAGTACTTC.

The V gene is TRBV4-1, the J gene TRBJ2-7; D gene ambiguous. V was trimmed by 1 base and J by 0 bases, leaving 7 bases between them. Germline CDR1 is MGHRA and CDR2 is YSYEKL. There are 14 residues in the CDR3. The CDR3 region is CASSQAAASYEQYF. CDR3 DNA sequence: TGCGCCAGCAGCCAAGCGGCGGCCTCCTACGAGCAGTACTTC.

The chain is built from TRBV19 and TRBJ1-1; TRBD1 agrees at 8 bases. The germline CDR1 and CDR2 sequences are LNHDA and SQIVND (reference sequence). J lost 2 bases, V lost 3 bases, and 5 bases had no gene match. The CDR3 sequence is 15 residues long. Here the CDR3 reads CASSIPRGLNTEAFF. The CDR3 bases are TGTGCCAGTAGTATTCCCAGGGGGCTTAACACTGAAGCTTTCTTT. Together with reference TRBV19 and TRBJ1-1, the CDR3 gives the full variable domain: DGGITQSPKYLFRKEGQNVTLSCEQNLNHDAMYWYRQDPGQGLRLIYYSQIVNDFQKGDIAEGYSVSREKKESFPLTVTSAQKNPTAFYLCASSIPRGLNTEAFFGQGTRLTVV.

The gene calls are TRBV5-1 and TRBJ2-1, with 10 bases fitting TRBD1. Trimming at V came to 3 bases and at J to 6 bases, leaving 6 bases not matched to a gene. The germline V gene has CDR1 SGHRS and CDR2 YFSETQ. CDR3 length: 15 residues. The CDR3 loop is CASSSGQGGFNEQFF. In nucleotides, the CDR3 is TGCGCCAGCAGCTCCGGACAGGGGGGATTCAATGAGCAGTTCTTC. The whole variable domain, remainder taken from reference TRBV5-1 and TRBJ2-1, is KAGVTQTPRYLIKTRGQQVTLSCSPISGHRSVSWYQQTPGQGLQFLFEYFSETQRNKGNFPGRFSGRQFSNSRSEMNVSTLELGDSALYLCASSSGQGGFNEQFFGPGTRLTVL.

This chain connects TRBV6-6 to TRBJ2-3; possible D gene TRBD2, 5 bases. V lost 8 bases and J 3 bases, leaving 12 bases between the germline ends. There are 13 residues in the CDR3. Germline lookup yields CDR1 MNHNY and CDR2 SVGAGI (reference sequence). CDR3 residues: CASAPGSTDTQYF. CDR3 in DNA: TGTGCCAGCGCCCCTGGGAGTACAGATACGCAGTATTTT.

The V and J genes are TRBV9 and TRBJ2-3; TRBD1 might be the D (5 bases). Germline loops: CDR1 SGDLS, CDR2 YYNGEE. Trimming took off 4 bases at V and 2 bases at J, with 17 bases between the two ends. This CDR3 contains 16 residues. CDR3 sequence reads: CASSTRGPGSTDTQYF. The CDR3 region has the DNA TGTGCCAGCAGCACAAGGGGCCCTGGCTCCACAGATACGCAGTATTTT.

The gene calls are TRBV5-8 and TRBJ2-2, with 14 positions matching TRBD2. The length of the CDR3 is 18 residues. Per germline, CDR1 SGHTS and CDR2 YDEGEE. V lost 3 bases and J lost 0; bases outside the gene matches: 4. The CDR3 spells CASSWTSGGLTNTGELFF. The CDR3 DNA is TGTGCCAGCAGCTGGACTAGCGGGGGGTTGACGAACACCGGGGAGCTGTTTTTT.

DNA for the CDR3: TGTGCCAGTAGGCCCGACAGGCTTAACTATGGCTACACCTTC. The encoded protein is CASRPDRLNYGYTF. The rearrangement joins TRBV19 to TRBJ1-2, with a weak D call TRBD1 (6 bases). Germline loops: CDR1 LNHDA, CDR2 SQIVND (reference sequence). This CDR3 spans 14 amino acids. Trimming left V 6 bases short and J 1 base short, with 12 bases between.

This chain connects TRBV10-3 to TRBJ2-7; 10 nucleotides agree with TRBD2. The CDR3 is made up of 13 amino acids. The V segment lost 6 bases and the J segment 3 bases; nucleotides outside the gene matches: 2. Germline V lookup: CDR1 ENHRY, CDR2 SYGVKD. CDR3 DNA sequence: TGTGCCATCAGCCGGACTAGCGGCTACGAGCAGTACTTC. This encodes CAISRTSGYEQYF.

V gene TRBV10-1 combines with J gene TRBJ2-2; tentative D call: TRBD2 (7 bases). The V gene lost 4 bases and the J gene lost 5 bases, with 11 bases spanning the gap. CDR3 length: 14 residues. CDR1 and CDR2 from the germline V gene are WNHNN and SYGVQD (reference sequence). The CDR3: CASSARGTTGELFF. Here the CDR3 DNA reads TGCGCCAGCAGTGCGCGGGGGACAACCGGGGAGCTGTTTTTT.

The CDR3 is CASSYVQTLSYEQYF. As DNA, the CDR3 is TGTGCCAGCAGTTACGTCCAGACTTTATCCTACGAGCAGTACTTC. The V and J genes are TRBV6-6 and TRBJ2-7; D ambiguous. The CDR3 contains 15 residues. CDR1 and CDR2 from the germline V gene are MNHNY and SVGAGI (reference sequence). V was cut by 2 bases and J by 1 base, with 12 bases left in between.

The CDR3 DNA follows: TGTGCCAGCAGTTACTCGGCTCCCAGACTCACCTACGAGCAGTACTTC. Protein sequence: CASSYSAPRLTYEQYF. The gene calls are TRBV6-5 and TRBJ2-7; no reliable D call. CDR3 size: 16 residues. V was clipped by 0 bases and J by 2 bases, with 14 bases between them. Germline V CDR1 and CDR2: MNHEY, SVGAGI.

This clone was detected only a few times. The chain uses TRBV19 and TRBJ1-1, with a tentative D call TRBD1 (5 bases). Germline values: CDR1 LNHDA, CDR2 SQIVND (reference sequence). This CDR3 region has 11 residues. The germline V and J ends were trimmed by 10 bases and 4 bases, with 10 bases remaining between them. The CDR3 here is CATAGGTEAFF. The DNA of the CDR3 is TGTGCCACCGCCGGGGGCACTGAAGCTTTCTTT. Combining the CDR3 with reference TRBV19 and TRBJ1-1 gives the whole variable domain DGGITQSPKYLFRKEGQNVTLSCEQNLNHDAMYWYRQDPGQGLRLIYYSQIVNDFQKGDIAEGYSVSREKKESFPLTVTSAQKNPTAFYLCATAGGTEAFFGQGTRLTVV.

The CDR3 protein is CASSDTGISYEQYF. In DNA, the CDR3 is TGTGCCAGCAGCGATACAGGGATCTCCTACGAGCAGTACTTC. The chain has TRBV7-9 and TRBJ2-7; D is possibly TRBD1 (6 bases). Trimming took 5 bases from V and 0 from J, leaving 11 bases between them. CDR1 and CDR2 (germline): SEHNR, FQNEAQ (reference sequence). This CDR3 is built from 14 residues.

The genes are TRBV18 and TRBJ2-7; D gene uncertain. Between the trimmed V and J ends, which lost 3 bases and 4 bases, there was a span of 10 bases. The germline V gene encodes CDR1 KGHSH and CDR2 LQKENI. This CDR3 contains 13 residues. DNA for the CDR3: TGTGCCAGCTCACCCCTATCCGAGTACGAGCAGTACTTC. As protein: CASSPLSEYEQYF.

This chain uses TRBV5-6 with TRBJ1-2, with 7 positions matching TRBD1. The V and J ends lost 3 bases and 3 bases, in that order; junction bases with no gene match: 5. Looked up from germline, CDR1 is SGHDT and CDR2 is YYEEEE. The CDR3 spans 14 residues. CDR3 nucleotides: TGTGCCAGCAGCTCGACAGGGTCCTACTATGGCTACACCTTC. Residues: CASSSTGSYYGYTF.

The chain combines TRBV5-1 with TRBJ2-1, with 10 positions matching TRBD2. The CDR3 sequence is 16 residues long. The ends lost 4 bases at V and 5 bases at J; junction bases unmatched: 9. Per germline, CDR1 SGHRS and CDR2 YFSETQ. CDR3 sequence reads: CASSPHGTSVDNEQFF. Written as DNA, the CDR3 is TGCGCCAGCAGCCCGCATGGGACTAGCGTCGACAATGAGCAGTTCTTC.